These 4 T cell receptor beta chains originate from one sample sequenced in a study of shared clonotypes between healthy human individuals. Using immunoSEQ multiplex PCR, the repertoire was profiled, and TCRdb retains in-frame clones only, with some absent. The sample includes roughly 500,000 clones, approximately 80% of them seen just once. Sample: PBMCs. These receptors were taken from a woman aged 40 to 49 in good health. Some clones in this sample may be carry-over from other donors' samples.

This clone occurred many times. V is TRBV27 and J is TRBJ2-5; D tentatively fits TRBD1 or TRBD2 (5 bases each). The J call may be mistaken, given a closer DNA end match to TRBJ2-7. This CDR3 comprises 12 residues. Per the germline V gene, CDR1 is MNHEY and CDR2 is SMNVEV (reference sequence). The CDR3 DNA follows: TGTGCCAGCAGTTTCGGGACCCACGAGCAGTACTTC. Amino acids: CASSFGTHEQYF.

The chain has TRBV7-8 and TRBJ1-1; 7 positions match TRBD1. The V gene end was trimmed by 4 bases and the J gene end by 2 bases; junction bases not matched to a gene: 10. The CDR3 covers 16 residues. The germline V gene has CDR1 SGHVS and CDR2 FQNEAQ. This CDR3 reads CASSSKTGTVNTEAFF. The DNA for the CDR3 is TGTGCCAGCAGCTCAAAAACCGGGACAGTAAACACTGAAGCTTTCTTT.

This chain links TRBV5-1 with TRBJ1-2, with a weak D call TRBD1 (6 bases). The CDR3 runs 15 residues. Germline V gene data show CDR1 as SGHRS and CDR2 as YFSETQ. V dropped 0 bases and J dropped 4 bases, with 13 bases sitting between them. The CDR3 bases are TGCGCCAGCAGCTTGGATAGGGGGGAAATCTATGGCTACACCTTC. Translation gives CASSLDRGEIYGYTF.

The rearrangement uses TRBV7-6 and TRBJ2-7; 7 nucleotides align to TRBD1. The CDR3 spans 13 residues. Trimming removed 5 bases from V and 5 bases from J; junction bases left unmatched: 6. Germline loops: CDR1 SGHVS, CDR2 FNYEAQ. The CDR3 coding sequence is TGTGCCAGCAGCCCTAGGGGGCGCCACGAGCAGTACTTC. Its protein is CASSPRGRHEQYF.